Presented here are 22 T cell receptor beta chains from one specimen sequenced in a study of T cells expressing NK-cell markers. From the 5' RACE reads, TCRdb lists one entry per CDR3 protein and no DNA. The sample features roughly 300,000 distinct CDR3 sequences, with 4% to 5% in its top ten. The sequenced sample was blood T cells: a sorted CD56 or NKG2C T cell subset, CD4+ or CD8+ T cells, or bulk PBMC T cells (not recorded which). These TCRs come from a woman aged 18-70 years in good health.

The J gene is TRBJ2-2, the V gene TRBV11-1; TCRdb proposes TRBD2, but this gene call is untestable without DNA. The CDR3 loop spans 18 amino acids. Germline CDR1 SGHAT, CDR2 FQDESV (reference sequence). CDR3 protein: CASSLRRAGLSNTGELFF.

The chain has TRBV5-5 and TRBJ2-1; TCRdb's D call of TRBD2 is untestable without DNA. Germline CDR1 SGHKS, CDR2 YYEKEE (reference sequence). This CDR3 comprises 15 residues. This CDR3 reads CASSPTGTRIGEQFF.

V usage is TRBV29-1 and J usage is TRBJ1-4; TCRdb gives TRBD1 as the D gene, but with no DNA this cannot be confirmed. Germline V gene sequence: CDR1 SQVTM, CDR2 ANQGSEA. CDR3 length: 13 residues. CDR3 residues: CSAYRGPDEKLFF. The full variable domain, rest sourced from reference TRBV29-1 and TRBJ1-4, is SAVISQKPSRDICQRGTSLTIQCQVDSQVTMMFWYRQQPGQSLTLIATANQGSEATYESGFVIDKFPISRPNLTFSTLTVSNMSPEDSSIYLCSAYRGPDEKLFFGSGTQLSVL.

The genes are TRBV4-2 and TRBJ2-6; TCRdb lists TRBD1, though no DNA is available to test this call. Germline V gives CDR1 LGHNA, CDR2 YNFKEQ. This CDR3 region has 17 residues. CDR3 in amino acids: CASSQDRQGGGANVLTF.

The J gene is TRBJ2-5, the V gene TRBV12-3 or TRBV12-4. This CDR3 has 13 amino acids. CDR3 region: CASSRNIGETQYF.

J is TRBJ2-6 and V is TRBV12-3 or TRBV12-4. CDR3 length equals 13 residues. The CDR3 protein is CASKVSGANVLTF.

The CDR3 loop is CASSLTQANGELFF. The rearrangement joins TRBV7-9 to TRBJ2-2. The germline V gene encodes CDR1 SEHNR and CDR2 FQNEAQ (reference sequence). The CDR3 is 14 amino acids.

The CDR3 here is CASSQDEGTSGRRYEQYF. The chain has TRBV4-3 and TRBJ2-7; TCRdb's assignment of TRBD2 cannot be checked, as there is no DNA. The CDR3 extends over 18 amino acids. Germline assignment: CDR1 LGHNA and CDR2 YSLEER.

The chain couples TRBV5-1 to TRBJ2-7; TCRdb gives TRBD1 as the D gene, but with no DNA this cannot be confirmed. The length of the CDR3 is 16 residues. CDR1 and CDR2 (germline): SGHRS, YFSETQ. The CDR3 loop reads CASSLYRDRSTYEQYF.

The rearrangement joins TRBV6-1 to TRBJ2-1; TCRdb indicates TRBD1, and absent DNA this call remains unverified. Germline CDR1 and CDR2: MNHNS and SASEGT. The CDR3 totals 15 residues. CDR3 amino acids: CASSARQGINNEQFF.

V usage is TRBV12-3 or TRBV12-4 and J usage is TRBJ1-4. The length of the CDR3 is 14 residues. The CDR3 reads CASSLSRSSEKLFF.

The gene calls are TRBV18 and TRBJ2-3; there is no DNA to check the TCRdb D call of TRBD2. This CDR3 has 15 amino acids. The V gene's germline CDR1 is KGHSH and CDR2 LQKENI. CDR3 amino acids: CASSPPGTPTDTQYF.

The rearrangement uses TRBV5-1 and TRBJ1-4; as DNA is missing, the TRBD1 call by TCRdb cannot be tested. In germline, CDR1 is SGHRS, CDR2 YFSETQ. CDR3 size: 15 residues. Here the CDR3 reads CASTLRSATNEKLFF.

V gene TRBV9 combines with J gene TRBJ1-4; TCRdb outputs TRBD1, but without DNA this stays unchecked. Germline V CDR1 and CDR2: SGDLS, YYNGEE. This CDR3 has 14 amino acids. The CDR3 is CASSVKQGNEKLFF.

The rearrangement links TRBV14 to TRBJ2-1; the TRBD1 assignment by TCRdb is unverifiable without DNA. Per germline, CDR1 SGHDN and CDR2 FVKESK. The CDR3 is 13 amino acids. CDR3 residues: CASSQPEGNEQFF.

The chain links TRBV7-2 to TRBJ2-3; TCRdb's D call, TRBD2, is unchecked because there is no DNA. This CDR3 spans 15 amino acids. Germline-derived CDR1 and CDR2 are SGHTA and FQGNSA. CDR3 sequence: CASSSWAGLAGTQYF.

The chain combines TRBV30 with TRBJ1-3. The length of the CDR3 is 16 residues. Germline CDR1 is GTSNPN and CDR2 is SVGIG (reference sequence). CDR3 loop: CACTLLGRGAGNTIYF.

This sequence joins TRBV12-3 or TRBV12-4 and TRBJ2-3; as DNA is missing, the TRBD1 call by TCRdb cannot be tested. The CDR3 is 15 amino acids. The CDR3 loop reads CASSFFSGGTDTQYF.

The genes are TRBV20-1 and TRBJ1-2. CDR1 and CDR2 from the germline V gene are DFQATT and SNEGSKA (reference sequence). This CDR3 has 12 residues. The CDR3 protein is CSARDRLVGYTF.

This sequence joins TRBV12-3 or TRBV12-4 and TRBJ1-5; as DNA is missing, the TRBD1 call by TCRdb cannot be tested. The CDR3 totals 13 residues. CDR3 residues: CASSLQGRQPQHF.

V is TRBV12-3 or TRBV12-4 and J is TRBJ2-3; lacking DNA, the TRBD2 call made by TCRdb goes unchecked. The CDR3 has 16 amino acids. The CDR3 reads CASSARLAGATGTQYF.

This chain connects TRBV11-2 to TRBJ2-1; TCRdb outputs TRBD2, but without DNA this stays unchecked. Germline V gives CDR1 SGHAT, CDR2 FQNNGV. CDR3 length: 18 amino acids. CDR3 residues: CASSPYGLAGNSYNEQFF.